The present T cell receptor beta chain was sequenced within a study of molecular identifiers for immune sequencing clone quantification. Comments on this clonotype: It may be a read error: a sequence one base away is much more abundant.

TCRdb reanalysed the PCR reads using MiXCR and keeps one entry per CDR3 protein. This table has more than 550,000 distinct CDR3 sequences, approximately 24% appearing once. This sequence was found in a human donor in good health. Some libraries in this study had Jurkat cell RNA spiked in. Material: naive CD8+ T cells from blood, with Jurkat cell RNA spiked in. Subset noted: FACS-sorted CD8+CD4-CCR7+CD45RA+ naive T cells.

CDR3 amino acids: CASSPRAGTGAFF. The DNA for the CDR3 is TGCGCCAGCAGCCCCCGGGCGGGCACTGGAGCTTTCTTT. V usage is TRBV4-1 and J usage is TRBJ1-1; no clear D. This CDR3 comprises 13 residues. Germline CDR1 is MGHRA and CDR2 is YSYEKL.